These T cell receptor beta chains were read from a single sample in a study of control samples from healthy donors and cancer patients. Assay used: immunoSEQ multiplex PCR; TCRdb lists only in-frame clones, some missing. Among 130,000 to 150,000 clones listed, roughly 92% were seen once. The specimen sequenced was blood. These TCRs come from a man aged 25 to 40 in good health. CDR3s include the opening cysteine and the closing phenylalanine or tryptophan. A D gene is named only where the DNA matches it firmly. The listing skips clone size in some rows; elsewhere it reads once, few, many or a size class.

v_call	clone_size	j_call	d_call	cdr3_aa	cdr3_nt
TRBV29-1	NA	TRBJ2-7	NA	CSVSLFGYEQYF	TGCAGCGTTTCGCTATTCGGGTACGAGCAGTACTTC
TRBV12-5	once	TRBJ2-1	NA	CASVPTARENNEQFF	TGTGCTAGTGTTCCTACTGCTCGAGAAAACAATGAGCAGTTCTTC
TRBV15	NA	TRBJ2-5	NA	CATSRDRGQETQYF	TGTGCCACCAGCAGAGACAGGGGCCAAGAGACCCAGTACTTC
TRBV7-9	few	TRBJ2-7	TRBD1	CASSLQGQGTEQYF	TGTGCCAGCAGCCTCCAAGGACAGGGAACCGAGCAGTACTTC
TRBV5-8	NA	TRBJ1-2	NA	CASSRTLGYGYTF	TGTGCCAGCAGCCGTACACTGGGCTATGGCTACACCTTC
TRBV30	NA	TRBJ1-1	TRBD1	CAWSRDSEVAEAFF	TGTGCCTGGAGTCGGGACAGTGAGGTCGCTGAAGCTTTCTTT
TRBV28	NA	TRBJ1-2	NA	CASYSTGRGYTF	TGTGCCAGCTATAGTACAGGACGTGGCTACACCTTC
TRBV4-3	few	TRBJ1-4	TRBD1	CASSLTDRLNEKLFF	TGCGCCAGCAGCCTCACGGACAGGTTAAATGAAAAACTGTTTTTT
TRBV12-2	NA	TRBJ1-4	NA	CASRLRPRQGRATNEKLFF	TGTGCAAGTCGCTTAAGGCCGCGACAGGGACGTGCAACTAATGAAAAACTGTTTTTT
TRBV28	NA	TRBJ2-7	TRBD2	CASRLAGYEQYF	TGTGCCAGCAGACTAGCGGGGTACGAGCAGTACTTC
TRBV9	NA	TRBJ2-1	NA	CASSVDVGDYYNEQFF	TGTGCCAGCAGCGTAGATGTAGGTGACTACTACAATGAGCAGTTCTTC
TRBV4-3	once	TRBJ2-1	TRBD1	CASSQEVAGTAYNEQFF	TGCGCCAGCAGCCAAGAAGTCGCCGGGACAGCCTACAATGAGCAGTTCTTC
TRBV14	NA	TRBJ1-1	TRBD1	CASSHRRGTTEAFF	TGTGCCAGCAGCCATCGCAGGGGGACCACTGAAGCTTTCTTT
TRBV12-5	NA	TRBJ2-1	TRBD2	CASGLIVAGGPGRYNEQFF	TGTGCTAGTGGTTTGATAGTAGCGGGAGGGCCCGGACGCTACAATGAGCAGTTCTTC
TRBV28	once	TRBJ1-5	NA	CASSLAGSSGNQPQHF	TGTGCCAGCAGTTTAGCTGGCAGTTCGGGCAATCAGCCCCAGCATTTT
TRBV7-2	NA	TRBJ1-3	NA	CASSPLPGSGNTIYF	TGTGCCAGCAGCCCTCTACCGGGGTCTGGAAACACCATATATTTT
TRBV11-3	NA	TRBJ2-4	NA	CASSQARQAKNIQYF	TGTGCCAGCAGCCAGGCAAGACAAGCCAAAAACATTCAGTACTTC
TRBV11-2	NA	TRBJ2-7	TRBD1	CASSSLKGQGLREQYF	TGTGCCAGCAGCTCACTAAAGGGACAGGGTTTAAGGGAGCAGTACTTC
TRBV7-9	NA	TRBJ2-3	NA	CASSFGGNVGTDTQYF	TGTGCCAGCAGCTTTGGAGGGAATGTCGGCACAGATACGCAGTATTTT
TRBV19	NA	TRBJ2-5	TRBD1	CASCPGTGARETQYF	TGTGCCAGTTGCCCCGGAACAGGGGCTCGGGAGACCCAGTACTTC
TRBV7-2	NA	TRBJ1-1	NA	CASSLEKGVTEAFF	TGTGCCAGCAGCTTAGAAAAGGGGGTCACTGAAGCTTTCTTT
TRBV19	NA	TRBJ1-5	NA	CASSIRGALSNQPQHF	TGTGCCAGTAGTATACGCGGGGCACTAAGCAATCAGCCCCAGCATTTT
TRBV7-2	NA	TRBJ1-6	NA	CASSLARGVERYRKWDSPLHF	TGTGCCAGCAGCTTAGCACGTGGAGTAGAGCGGTACCGAAAATGGGATTCACCCCTCCACTTT
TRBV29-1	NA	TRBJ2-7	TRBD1	CSVAWGQGSYEQYF	TGCAGCGTTGCATGGGGACAGGGTTCCTACGAGCAGTACTTC
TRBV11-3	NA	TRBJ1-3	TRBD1	CASSPGQANSGNTIYF	TGTGCCAGCAGCCCCGGACAGGCCAATTCTGGAAACACCATATATTTT
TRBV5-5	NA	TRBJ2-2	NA	CASSLKGENTGELFF	TGTGCCAGCAGCTTGAAAGGGGAGAACACCGGGGAGCTGTTTTTT
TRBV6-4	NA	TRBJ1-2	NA	CASSDSVAGSGYTF	TGTGCCAGCAGTGACTCGGTGGCAGGGTCTGGCTACACCTTC
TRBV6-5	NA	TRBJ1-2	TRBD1	CASRQTGTADYGYTF	TGTGCCAGCCGACAGACCGGGACAGCCGATTATGGCTACACCTTC
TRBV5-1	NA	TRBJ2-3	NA	CASSLGRGYTDTQYF	TGCGCCAGCAGCTTGGGAAGGGGGTACACAGATACGCAGTATTTT
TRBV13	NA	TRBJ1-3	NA	CASSPYTVLSGNTIYF	TGTGCCAGCAGCCCGTACACCGTACTCTCTGGAAACACCATATATTTT
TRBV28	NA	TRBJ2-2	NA	CASSPGNIVGPNTGELFF	TGTGCCAGCAGTCCCGGGAATATAGTGGGGCCGAACACCGGGGAGCTGTTTTTT
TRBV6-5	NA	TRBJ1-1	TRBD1	CASTRRTGLNTEAFF	TGTGCCAGCACCCGACGGACAGGGTTAAACACTGAAGCTTTCTTT
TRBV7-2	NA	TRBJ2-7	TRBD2	CASSLGLAGSYEQYF	TGTGCCAGCAGCTTAGGACTAGCGGGATCCTACGAGCAGTACTTC
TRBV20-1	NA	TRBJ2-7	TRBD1	CSASRFGQGVGEQYF	TGCAGTGCTAGTCGTTTCGGACAGGGAGTCGGCGAGCAGTACTTC
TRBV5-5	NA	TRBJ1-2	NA	CASSLEPGNYGYTF	TGTGCCAGCAGCTTGGAGCCAGGGAACTATGGCTACACCTTC
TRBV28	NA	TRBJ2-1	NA	CASNNPRVLYNEQFF	TGTGCCAGCAACAACCCCCGGGTCCTCTACAATGAGCAGTTCTTC
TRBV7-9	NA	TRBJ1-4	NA	CASSLRGWGTTNEKLFF	TGTGCCAGCAGCCTAAGGGGTTGGGGCACAACTAATGAAAAACTGTTTTTT
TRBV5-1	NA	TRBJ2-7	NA	CASSLWEGEFATYEQYF	TGCGCCAGCAGCTTGTGGGAGGGGGAATTCGCCACCTACGAGCAGTACTTC
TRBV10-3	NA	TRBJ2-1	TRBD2	CAISDRITSGGYNEQFF	TGTGCCATCAGTGACCGAATTACTAGCGGGGGCTACAATGAGCAGTTCTTC
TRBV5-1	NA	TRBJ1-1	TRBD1	CASSRGQGALRGAFF	TGCGCCAGCAGCCGGGGACAGGGGGCGCTAAGGGGAGCTTTCTTT
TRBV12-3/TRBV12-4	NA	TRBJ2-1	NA	CASSFTSYNEQFF	TGTGCCAGCAGTTTTACCAGCTACAATGAGCAGTTCTTC
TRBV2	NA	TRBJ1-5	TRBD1	CASKGPGDSNQPQHF	TGTGCCAGCAAGGGTCCTGGGGACAGTAATCAGCCCCAGCATTTT
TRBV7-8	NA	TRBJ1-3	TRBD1	CASSPDRVAGNTIYF	TGTGCCAGCAGCCCGGACAGGGTGGCAGGAAACACCATATATTTT
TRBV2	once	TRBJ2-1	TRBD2	CASTSGSRLNEQFF	TGTGCCAGCACTAGCGGGAGTCGGCTCAATGAGCAGTTCTTC
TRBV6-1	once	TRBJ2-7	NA	CASSDRGYEQYF	TGTGCCAGCAGTGATCGAGGGTACGAGCAGTACTTC
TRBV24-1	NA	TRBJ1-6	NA	CAARAGVNSPLHF	TGTGCCGCCAGAGCCGGGGTAAATTCACCCCTCCACTTT
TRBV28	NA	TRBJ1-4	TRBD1	CASSLLRGPNEKLFF	TGTGCCAGCAGTTTATTGAGGGGGCCTAATGAAAAACTGTTTTTT
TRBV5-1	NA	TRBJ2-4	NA	CASSFETAIAKNIQYF	TGCGCCAGCAGCTTTGAAACGGCCATAGCCAAAAACATTCAGTACTTC
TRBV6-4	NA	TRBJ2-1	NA	CASSDWDRKSINEQFF	TGTGCCAGCAGTGACTGGGATCGAAAATCAATCAATGAGCAGTTCTTC
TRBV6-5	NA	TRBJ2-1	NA	CAARTWGEQFF	TGTGCCGCCAGGACATGGGGTGAGCAGTTCTTC
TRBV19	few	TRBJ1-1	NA	CASSKREGRSAFF	TGTGCCAGTAGTAAACGTGAGGGGAGATCGGCTTTCTTT
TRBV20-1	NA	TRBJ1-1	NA	CSASNRNMNTEAFF	TGCAGTGCTAGTAACAGGAACATGAACACTGAAGCTTTCTTT
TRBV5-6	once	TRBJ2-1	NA	CASSFRRAYEQFF	TGTGCCAGCAGCTTTCGACGGGCATATGAGCAGTTCTTC
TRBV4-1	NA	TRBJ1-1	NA	CASSQDKTGANTEAFF	TGCGCCAGCAGCCAAGATAAAACAGGCGCGAACACTGAAGCTTTCTTT
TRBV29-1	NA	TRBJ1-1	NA	CSVDLGGNTEAFF	TGCAGCGTTGATCTAGGGGGGAACACTGAAGCTTTCTTT
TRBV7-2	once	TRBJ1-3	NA	CASSLIRSSGNTIYF	TGTGCCAGCAGCTTAATACGGTCCTCTGGAAACACCATATATTTT
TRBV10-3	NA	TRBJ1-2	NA	CAISAAGAFRAYGYTF	TGTGCCATCAGTGCGGCAGGGGCCTTTAGGGCCTATGGCTACACCTTC
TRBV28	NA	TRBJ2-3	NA	CASSLVGAGLDTQYF	TGTGCCAGCAGTTTAGTGGGAGCGGGTTTAGATACGCAGTATTTT
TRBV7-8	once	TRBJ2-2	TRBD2	CASGLAGNTGELFF	TGTGCCAGCGGACTAGCGGGAAACACCGGGGAGCTGTTTTTT
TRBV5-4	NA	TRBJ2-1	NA	CASSLVSGSYNEQFF	TGTGCCAGCAGCTTGGTTAGCGGCTCCTACAATGAGCAGTTCTTC